The 22 T cell receptor beta chains reported below all come from one sample, sequenced in a study of CD8+ T cells in alopecia areata. Indicated treatment: oral pan-JAK inhibitor, 5-10 mg twice daily. The authors extracted RNA and reverse transcribed it into cDNA as the sequencing template. Using immunoSEQ multiplex PCR, the repertoire was profiled, and TCRdb retains in-frame clones only, with some absent. This repertoire shows hundreds of thousands of clones, approximately 72% found once; its top ten account for around 1.2%. The sample in question was CD4+ T cells sorted from blood, obtained at week 44, from a patient treated with tofacitinib. These receptors were taken from a human donor with alopecia areata.

The rearrangement links TRBV19 to TRBJ2-7; D is perhaps TRBD2 (5 bases). The germline V gene encodes CDR1 LNHDA and CDR2 SQIVND (reference sequence). Trimming left V 7 bases short and J 4 bases short, with 14 bases between. This CDR3 region has 13 residues. CDR3 sequence (DNA): TGTGCCAGTACCCAGACCGGCGGGTACGAGCAGTACTTC. It is translated as CASTQTGGYEQYF.

The chain carries TRBV6-5 and TRBJ1-2; 7 bases line up with TRBD1. This CDR3 contains 13 residues. Germline CDR1 reads MNHEY; CDR2 reads SVGAGI. The V gene end was trimmed by 8 bases and the J gene end by 2 bases; junction bases not matched to a gene: 5. CDR3 sequence: CASGRGPNYGYTF. The CDR3 DNA follows: TGTGCCAGCGGGAGGGGGCCGAACTATGGCTACACCTTC.

J is TRBJ2-5 and V is TRBV28, with unresolved D. Germline V gene lookup returns CDR1 MDHEN and CDR2 SYDVKM. V shed 3 bases and J shed 0 bases, with 11 bases lying between them. There are 15 residues in the CDR3. The chain's CDR3 is CASSFFPTDQETQYF. DNA of the CDR3: TGTGCCAGCAGTTTTTTCCCGACCGACCAAGAGACCCAGTACTTC.

V is TRBV7-3 and J is TRBJ2-3; D gene uncertain. Germline assignment: CDR1 SGHTA and CDR2 FQGTGA. V was clipped by 5 bases and J by 4 bases, with 10 bases between them. The CDR3 spans 13 residues. CDR3 sequence: CASSDAASDTQYF. CDR3 nucleotides: TGTGCCAGCAGCGACGCGGCCTCAGATACGCAGTATTTT. The variable domain in full, with the rest retrieved from reference TRBV7-3 and TRBJ2-3, is GAGVSQTPSNKVTEKGKYVELRCDPISGHTALYWYRQSLGQGPEFLIYFQGTGAADDSGLPNDRFFAVRPEGSVSTLKIQRTERGDSAVYLCASSDAASDTQYFGPGTRLTVL.

The count of this clone is one. V and J are TRBV7-2 and TRBJ2-3; 9 positions agree with TRBD1. J lost 2 bases, V lost 3 bases, and 3 bases had no gene match. This CDR3 is 15 amino acids long. Germline-derived CDR1 and CDR2 are SGHTA and FQGNSA. CDR3 residues: CASSFGDRDTDTQYF. Here the CDR3 DNA reads TGTGCCAGCAGCTTCGGGGACAGGGACACAGATACGCAGTATTTT.

Concerning this clone itself: Other DNA sequences of this sample code for an identical CDR3. The chain uses TRBV29-1 and TRBJ2-2; D not certain. Germline V gene sequence: CDR1 SQVTM, CDR2 ANQGSEA. The CDR3 has 11 residues. Trimming took 4 bases from V and 6 from J, leaving 6 bases between them. In nucleotides, the CDR3 is TGCAGCGTTGGTGGTGCCGGGGAGCTGTTTTTT. This translates into CSVGGAGELFF.

The chain uses TRBV13 and TRBJ2-7, with TRBD2 as a possible D gene (6 bases). This CDR3 contains 14 residues. Germline V gives CDR1 PRHDT, CDR2 FYEKMQ (reference sequence). Trimming pared 5 bases from V and 5 bases from J, leaving 16 bases between. In DNA, the CDR3 is TGTGCCAGCAGCCCGAGACTAGTCCCCAACGAGCAGTACTTC. This translates into CASSPRLVPNEQYF.

This clone was counted only a few times. The chain has TRBV7-8 and TRBJ1-5, with 9 bases matching TRBD1. Germline V lookup: CDR1 SGHVS, CDR2 FQNEAQ. The V segment lost 5 bases and the J segment 5 bases; nucleotides outside the gene matches: 4. The CDR3 runs to 14 residues. Here the CDR3 reads CASSGDRGDQPQHF. DNA of the CDR3: TGTGCCAGCAGCGGCGACAGGGGGGATCAGCCCCAGCATTTT. Complete variable domain (other parts from reference TRBV7-8 and TRBJ1-5): GAGVSQSPRYKVAKRGQDVALRCDPISGHVSLFWYQQALGQGPEFLTYFQNEAQLDKSGLPSDRFFAERPEGSVSTLKIQRTQQEDSAVYLCASSGDRGDQPQHFGDGTRLSIL.

The V gene is TRBV5-6, the J gene TRBJ1-6, with 11 bases that match TRBD1. CDR1 and CDR2 from the germline V gene are SGHDT and YYEEEE. CDR3 size: 16 residues. The trim removed 4 bases at V and 6 bases at J, leaving 6 bases unmatched. Written as DNA, the CDR3 is TGTGCCAGCAGCATCGGACAGGGGGCTGGTAATTCACCCCTCCACTTT. Its translation: CASSIGQGAGNSPLHF.

The chain employs TRBV2 and TRBJ1-1; TRBD1 might be the D (6 bases). Germline-derived CDR1 and CDR2 are SNHLY and FYNNEI. Trimming stripped 6 bases from V and 0 bases from J, with 11 bases between. CDR3 length: 14 residues. The CDR3 bases are TGTGCCAGCAGCCCCGACAGGTTGAACACTGAAGCTTTCTTT. This codes for CASSPDRLNTEAFF.

This chain connects TRBV4-1 to TRBJ1-1; D gene unclear. The germline gives CDR1 MGHRA, CDR2 YSYEKL. Trimming left V 4 bases short and J 5 bases short, with 17 bases between. The CDR3 length is 15 residues. CDR3 loop: CASSPATAPGTEAFF. In nucleotides, the CDR3 is TGCGCCAGCAGCCCTGCCACTGCTCCGGGGACTGAAGCTTTCTTT.

The chain links TRBV30 to TRBJ1-6; TRBD1 matches at 9 bases. Germline CDR1 reads GTSNPN; CDR2 reads SVGIG (reference sequence). The V and J ends lost 2 bases and 10 bases, in that order; junction bases with no gene match: 6. There are 14 residues in the CDR3. CDR3 sequence: CAWSTRTGDSPLHF. The CDR3 bases are TGTGCCTGGAGTACAAGGACAGGGGACTCACCCCTCCACTTT.

This chain connects TRBV6-5 to TRBJ1-1; D gene unclear. The ends were cut back, 0 bases at V and 4 bases at J, with 12 bases in the middle. Germline CDR1 reads MNHEY; CDR2 reads SVGAGI. The CDR3 runs to 15 residues. The CDR3 spells CASSYSTSGLTEAFF. The CDR3 DNA reads TGTGCCAGCAGTTACTCGACTTCCGGTCTCACTGAAGCTTTCTTT.

The rearrangement links TRBV30 to TRBJ1-2; D is unclear. CDR1 and CDR2 from the germline V gene are GTSNPN and SVGIG (reference sequence). This CDR3 comprises 12 residues. Trimming took 4 bases from V and 5 from J, leaving 11 bases between them. In nucleotides, the CDR3 is TGTGCCTGGACTGAAGGAGGGTATGGCTACACCTTC. It encodes CAWTEGGYGYTF.

The rearrangement uses TRBV29-1 and TRBJ1-2; TRBD1 matches at 8 bases. V shed 5 bases, J shed 8 bases, and the junction held 13 bases outside the gene matches. The V gene's germline CDR1 is SQVTM and CDR2 ANQGSEA. The CDR3 runs 14 residues. The CDR3 DNA follows: TGCAGCGTTCCCCGGACAGGGAAACTCGGAGGCTACACCTTC. This codes for CSVPRTGKLGGYTF.

The rearrangement links TRBV19 to TRBJ1-5; D is perhaps TRBD1 (6 bases). The CDR3 loop spans 13 amino acids. Germline CDR1 LNHDA, CDR2 SQIVND (reference sequence). V was trimmed by 5 bases and J by 7 bases, leaving 12 bases between them. CDR3 sequence (DNA): TGTGCCAGTAGTGCCACAGGGTACCAGCCCCAGCATTTT. Its translation is CASSATGYQPQHF.

The gene calls are TRBV5-4 and TRBJ1-2; 10 bases are shared with TRBD1. This CDR3 has 15 amino acids. Looked up from germline, CDR1 is SGHNT and CDR2 is YYREEE (reference sequence). Trimming at V came to 4 bases and at J to 3 bases, leaving 6 bases not matched to a gene. The DNA for the CDR3 is TGTGCCAGCAGCCCACCCGGGACAGGGGACTATGGCTACACCTTC. Translated, it gives CASSPPGTGDYGYTF.

This sequence joins TRBV9 and TRBJ1-2; 8 bases line up with TRBD1. Germline V gives CDR1 SGDLS, CDR2 YYNGEE. The CDR3 totals 15 residues. The V gene end was trimmed by 4 bases and the J gene end by 3 bases; junction bases not matched to a gene: 8. The CDR3 protein is CASSRPTGADYGYTF. CDR3 in DNA: TGTGCCAGCAGCCGGCCGACAGGGGCCGACTATGGCTACACCTTC.

V and J are TRBV29-1 and TRBJ1-1; no firm D call. Per germline, CDR1 SQVTM and CDR2 ANQGSEA. The CDR3 runs to 12 residues. V was pared by 6 bases and J by 5 bases, with 13 bases between. The CDR3 reads CSVKAISTEAFF. As DNA, the CDR3 is TGCAGCGTAAAGGCAATTTCAACTGAAGCTTTCTTT. Looking up the rest from reference TRBV29-1 and TRBJ1-1 gives the full variable domain: SAVISQKPSRDICQRGTSLTIQCQVDSQVTMMFWYRQQPGQSLTLIATANQGSEATYESGFVIDKFPISRPNLTFSTLTVSNMSPEDSSIYLCSVKAISTEAFFGQGTRLTVV.

V usage is TRBV25-1 and J usage is TRBJ2-7, with D tentatively TRBD1 (6 bases). The CDR3 has 14 amino acids. Germline lookup yields CDR1 MGHDK and CDR2 SYGVNS. V was cut by 5 bases and J by 1 base, with 12 bases left in between. The CDR3 is CASSPRQASYEQYF. As DNA, the CDR3 is TGTGCCAGCAGTCCCCGACAGGCGTCCTACGAGCAGTACTTC.

The chain joins TRBV29-1 to TRBJ2-7, with 9 bases matching TRBD1. From germline, CDR1 is SQVTM and CDR2 ANQGSEA. Trimming removed 7 bases from V and 3 bases from J; junction bases left unmatched: 7. The CDR3 loop spans 13 amino acids. The CDR3 bases are TGCAGCGCCACCGGGACAGGGCTCTACGAGCAGTACTTC. Translating it yields CSATGTGLYEQYF.

The chain recombines TRBV9 with TRBJ2-7, with D possibly matching TRBD2 (5 bases). Germline assignment: CDR1 SGDLS and CDR2 YYNGEE. Trimming left V 5 bases short and J 0 bases short, with 15 bases between. The CDR3 is made up of 15 amino acids. CDR3 sequence (DNA): TGTGCCAGCAGTCCAAGGGAGTCGAGCTCCTACGAGCAGTACTTC. Its protein product is CASSPRESSSYEQYF.